This T cell receptor beta chain comes out of a study of cytomegalovirus exposure and HLA in healthy donors. General study results and limits: As was reported, the classifier diagnosed cytomegalovirus status with high specificity and sensitivity. Most TCR beta V segments were productive about 87% or about 30% of the time in an earlier analysis. HLA restriction was apparent for most CMV-associated TCR beta chains in a later analysis.

Healthy bone marrow donors made up the donors. Primers included in the PCR were 60 Vbeta and 13 Jbeta primers. Produced via immunoSEQ multiplex PCR; TCRdb's table is partial and in-frame only. The repertoire table contains around 51,000 clones. About this clone: Its target is unknown.

The receptor was isolated from a man aged 35 to 55 in good health and CMV-seropositive. The sequenced material came from PBMCs.

In nucleotides, the CDR3 is TGTGCCAGCACTACTAGCGGTTCGTACGAGCAGTACTTC. Translating it yields CASTTSGSYEQYF. The chain is built from TRBV28 and TRBJ2-7; 8 nucleotides align to TRBD2. Germline lookup yields CDR1 MDHEN and CDR2 SYDVKM. The CDR3 is made up of 13 amino acids. V lost 7 bases, J lost 4 bases, and 6 bases stayed unmatched.